These 32 T cell receptor beta chains were sequenced from one sample in a study of blood T cells in healthy people across ages (dated by TCRdb to between 2014 and 2017). Libraries were constructed by 5' RACE. The instrument given in TCRdb is Illumina HiSeq 2500. A second PCR of about 6 to 11 cycles was run with a J-beta primer mix and a sample-barcoded 5' primer. The public reads were run again by TCRdb, first through fastp at Q25 and then through MiXCR, and only productive beta chains were kept. Each CDR3 protein gets just one entry, which takes the most common genes and DNA from the rows behind it. The sample table holds more than 500,000 distinct CDR3 sequences, of which about 26% were seen once. The ten largest clones represent approximately 17% of the sample. Material for sequencing was blood. These receptors were obtained from a woman in her seventies in good health.

This clonotype was detected a few times. This chain links TRBV20-1 with TRBJ1-2; D possibly corresponds to TRBD1 (5 bases). Trimming removed 4 bases at V and 4 bases at J, with 13 bases between. CDR3 length: 13 residues. Germline-derived CDR1 and CDR2 are DFQATT and SNEGSKA (reference sequence). The CDR3 DNA reads TGCAGTGCTATTGGGGACGTAAGCTATGGCTACACCTTC. This gives the protein CSAIGDVSYGYTF.

The rearrangement joins TRBV7-9 to TRBJ1-4; perhaps TRBD1 as D (5 bases). V shed 7 bases and J shed 6 bases, with 9 bases lying between them. Germline-derived CDR1 and CDR2 are SEHNR and FQNEAQ (reference sequence). This CDR3 spans 12 amino acids. The CDR3 DNA reads as TGTGCCAGCATCGGGACGGATGAAAAACTGTTTTTT. It is translated as CASIGTDEKLFF.

V usage is TRBV5-1 and J usage is TRBJ2-7; possibly TRBD2 for D (5 bases). CDR3 size: 16 residues. The germline CDR1 and CDR2 sequences are SGHRS and YFSETQ. Trimming took off 0 bases at V and 6 bases at J, with 19 bases between the two ends. CDR3 sequence: CASSLEAGGITSEQYF. CDR3 sequence (DNA): TGCGCCAGCAGCTTGGAGGCAGGAGGCATTACGAGCGAGCAGTACTTC.

The rearrangement links TRBV20-1 to TRBJ2-3, with 11 bases that match TRBD2. The trim removed 3 bases at V and 2 bases at J, leaving 1 base unmatched. This CDR3 contains 14 residues. Germline V CDR1 and CDR2: DFQATT, SNEGSKA (reference sequence). The CDR3 region is CSARTSGATDTQYF. CDR3 DNA: TGCAGTGCTAGGACTAGCGGGGCCACAGATACGCAGTATTTT.

This chain joins TRBV20-1 and TRBJ2-5; 7 bases align to TRBD2. CDR3 length equals 15 residues. CDR1 is DFQATT and CDR2 is SNEGSKA in the germline V gene (reference sequence). Germline trimming cut 3 bases from V and 1 base from J; bases unmatched to any gene: 8. This CDR3 is CSASPGTNLQETQYF. Here the CDR3 DNA reads TGCAGTGCTAGTCCGGGGACTAACCTCCAAGAGACCCAGTACTTC.

The gene calls are TRBV4-2 and TRBJ2-5, with D possibly matching TRBD2 (6 bases). The CDR3 extends over 15 amino acids. V was cut by 4 bases and J by 2 bases, with 14 bases left in between. Germline V gene data show CDR1 as LGHNA and CDR2 as YNFKEQ. In nucleotides, the CDR3 is TGTGCCAGCAGCCGAGGGACTCCCCTTCAAGAGACCCAGTACTTC. This sequence encodes CASSRGTPLQETQYF.

In its sample, this clonotype was seen a few times. The chain is built from TRBV5-8 and TRBJ2-5; perhaps TRBD1 as D (6 bases). This CDR3 comprises 13 residues. CDR1 SGHTS and CDR2 YDEGEE come from the germline V gene. Trimming pared 0 bases from V and 5 bases from J, leaving 8 bases between. The CDR3 DNA is TGTGCCAGCAGCTTGGAGGGGGTTGAGACCCAGTACTTC. Encoded protein: CASSLEGVETQYF.

The genes are TRBV2 and TRBJ2-2, with D tentatively TRBD1 or TRBD2 (5 bases each). CDR1 is SNHLY and CDR2 is FYNNEI in the germline V gene. Trimming took off 8 bases at V and 2 bases at J, with 12 bases between the two ends. The CDR3 totals 14 residues. The CDR3 DNA is TGTGCCAGCTCAGGGACCGAAAACACCGGGGAGCTGTTTTTT. Translating gives CASSGTENTGELFF.

This clonotype was detected only a few times. J is TRBJ2-5 and V is TRBV19; 9 nucleotides align to TRBD2. Germline CDR1 is LNHDA and CDR2 is SQIVND (reference sequence). V shed 3 bases and J 8 bases; nucleotides not matched to a gene: 7. There are 14 residues in the CDR3. CDR3 residues: CASSIGSGGHTQYF. CDR3 nucleotide sequence: TGTGCCAGTAGTATTGGGAGCGGGGGGCATACCCAGTACTTC.

Written as DNA, the CDR3 is TGTGCCAGCAGCTTCCCGGGACGGCTATCACCCAATGAGCAGTTCTTC. It encodes CASSFPGRLSPNEQFF. V and J are TRBV7-2 and TRBJ2-1; the D call may be TRBD1 or TRBD2 (5 bases each). The CDR3 totals 16 residues. Germline lookup yields CDR1 SGHTA and CDR2 FQGNSA. Trimming shortened V by 3 bases and J by 6 bases, and 18 bases separated the two germline ends. The full variable domain, rest sourced from reference TRBV7-2 and TRBJ2-1, is GAGVSQSPSNKVTEKGKDVELRCDPISGHTALYWYRQSLGQGLEFLIYFQGNSAPDKSGLPSDRFSAERTGGSVSTLTIQRTQQEDSAVYLCASSFPGRLSPNEQFFGPGTRLTVL.

This clonotype showed up just a few times. The chain carries TRBV7-2 and TRBJ2-5; D is possibly TRBD1 (5 bases). The CDR3 is 13 residues long. The germline V gene encodes CDR1 SGHTA and CDR2 FQGNSA. V was clipped by 5 bases and J by 5 bases, with 12 bases between them. DNA for the CDR3: TGTGCCAGCAGCCCCCAGGGTGTCGAGACCCAGTACTTC. Translating it yields CASSPQGVETQYF.

This clonotype has just a few counts. The chain recombines TRBV12-3 or TRBV12-4 with TRBJ2-1, with TRBD2 identical over 9 bases. The CDR3 is made up of 15 amino acids. The V segment lost 5 bases and the J segment 7 bases; nucleotides outside the gene matches: 9. The CDR3 coding sequence is TGTGCCAGCAGTCTATCCGGGACTAGCCAAAATGAGCAGTTCTTC. Its translation is CASSLSGTSQNEQFF.

This rearrangement joins TRBV5-1 to TRBJ1-4; D remains ambiguous. In germline, CDR1 is SGHRS, CDR2 YFSETQ. There are 16 residues in the CDR3. V gave up 3 bases and J gave up 5 bases, with 17 bases separating them. The CDR3 loop reads CASSSGPRVLNEKLFF. CDR3 DNA: TGCGCCAGCAGCTCCGGGCCCCGGGTTCTGAATGAAAAACTGTTTTTT. Full variable domain (missing parts from reference TRBV5-1 and TRBJ1-4): KAGVTQTPRYLIKTRGQQVTLSCSPISGHRSVSWYQQTPGQGLQFLFEYFSETQRNKGNFPGRFSGRQFSNSRSEMNVSTLELGDSALYLCASSSGPRVLNEKLFFGSGTQLSVL.

The chain carries TRBV12-3 or TRBV12-4 and TRBJ1-5; tentatively, D is TRBD1 (5 bases). The CDR3 loop spans 15 amino acids. The V gene lost 7 bases and the J gene lost 2 bases, with 15 bases spanning the gap. This CDR3 reads CASNWRGHGNQPQHF. CDR3 sequence (DNA): TGTGCCAGCAACTGGAGGGGCCACGGCAATCAGCCCCAGCATTTT.

The chain uses TRBV29-1 and TRBJ2-1; perhaps TRBD1 as D (5 bases). The V end lost 6 bases, the J end lost 11 bases, and 14 bases lay between the germline ends. Germline V gene lookup returns CDR1 SQVTM and CDR2 ANQGSEA. This CDR3 comprises 11 residues. CDR3 sequence reads: CSVGVGGKQFF. The CDR3 DNA reads as TGCAGCGTAGGGGTGGGCGGTAAGCAGTTCTTC.

This chain joins TRBV7-9 and TRBJ2-7; 8 bases line up with TRBD2. Per the germline V gene, CDR1 is SEHNR and CDR2 is FQNEAQ (reference sequence). Germline trimming cut 7 bases from V and 2 bases from J; bases unmatched to any gene: 10. There are 15 residues in the CDR3. DNA of the CDR3: TGTGCCAGCACCTCGGGGGGGGGCAACACCTACGAGCAGTACTTC. This gives the protein CASTSGGGNTYEQYF.

This chain joins TRBV20-1 and TRBJ1-2, with D perhaps TRBD1 (6 bases). V was shortened by 3 bases and J by 5 bases, with 13 bases between the two germline ends. The CDR3 extends over 13 amino acids. Germline V lookup: CDR1 DFQATT, CDR2 SNEGSKA (reference sequence). CDR3 bases: TGCAGTGCTAGCATAGGGGACAATTATGGCTACACCTTC. The encoded protein is CSASIGDNYGYTF.

CDR3 region: CASSSSIRDFETQYF. The CDR3 DNA sequence: TGTGCCAGCAGTTCCTCAATAAGGGACTTTGAGACCCAGTACTTC. The chain has TRBV6-2 or TRBV6-3 and TRBJ2-5, with D possibly being TRBD2 (6 bases). The length of the CDR3 is 15 residues. Trimming shortened V by 4 bases and J by 5 bases, and 17 bases separated the two germline ends. Germline V gene data show CDR1 as MNHEY and CDR2 as SVGEGT.

Concerning this clonotype itself: One end of the junction does not line up with germline, which may come from a read error. The rearrangement links TRBV27 to TRBJ1-4; D is undetermined. The germline CDR1 and CDR2 sequences are MNHEY and SMNVEV (reference sequence). The CDR3 is 14 amino acids. Here the CDR3 reads CASSFERFNEKLFF. CDR3 DNA sequence: TGTGCTAGCAGTTTCGAACGGTTTAATGAAAAACTGTTTTTT.

The J gene is TRBJ2-5, the V gene TRBV15; 8 bases agree with TRBD2. The CDR3 is 16 residues long. V lost 1 base and J lost 4; bases outside the gene matches: 8. CDR1 and CDR2 from the germline V gene are LNHNV and YYDKDF (reference sequence). The DNA of the CDR3 is TGTGCCACCAGCAGAGGCAGCGGGGGTGTAGGAGAGACCCAGTACTTC. Protein: CATSRGSGGVGETQYF.

CDR3 bases: TGTGCCAGCAGTTACTCGGGGACGCGGGGAAACACCATATATTTT. This sequence encodes CASSYSGTRGNTIYF. V and J are TRBV6-6 and TRBJ1-3; D might be TRBD1 (5 bases). The CDR3 contains 15 residues. V was cut by 0 bases and J by 4 bases, with 10 bases left in between. Germline values: CDR1 MNHNY, CDR2 SVGAGI (reference sequence).

The chain couples TRBV10-3 to TRBJ1-2; maybe TRBD1 (5 bases). V was clipped by 6 bases and J by 4 bases, with 15 bases between them. Per the germline V gene, CDR1 is ENHRY and CDR2 is SYGVKD. This CDR3 contains 14 residues. The CDR3 protein is CAISGGGDGYGYTF. For the CDR3, the DNA is TGTGCCATCAGCGGCGGGGGGGACGGCTATGGCTACACCTTC.

The chain is built from TRBV4-3 and TRBJ2-7; a weak D match, TRBD2 (5 bases). Germline CDR1 LGHNA, CDR2 YSLEER. V was cut by 0 bases and J by 7 bases, with 13 bases left in between. This CDR3 contains 14 residues. In nucleotides, the CDR3 is TGCGCCAGCAGCCAAGATTGGGGTCCGGGGGAGCAGTACTTC. Amino acids: CASSQDWGPGEQYF.

A few counts support this clonotype. The chain has TRBV27 and TRBJ1-2; D remains unclear. Germline V CDR1 and CDR2: MNHEY, SMNVEV (reference sequence). V was trimmed by 6 bases and J by 1 base, leaving 12 bases between them. The CDR3 consists of 14 residues. In DNA form, the CDR3 reads TGTGCCAGCAGGGCCTCCTGGGGTAACTATGGCTACACCTTC. It yields the protein CASRASWGNYGYTF.

The rearrangement uses TRBV7-2 and TRBJ1-4, with D possibly being TRBD1 (5 bases). Germline V gene data show CDR1 as SGHTA and CDR2 as FQGNSA. CDR3 length: 13 residues. V was clipped by 8 bases and J by 8 bases, with 15 bases between them. As DNA, the CDR3 is TGTGCCAGCGGGACGATGGTGGGGGAAAAACTGTTTTTT. This sequence encodes CASGTMVGEKLFF.

J is TRBJ2-1 and V is TRBV7-2; 9 nucleotides align to TRBD2. The germline V gene has CDR1 SGHTA and CDR2 FQGNSA. This CDR3 is 16 amino acids long. V lost 5 bases to trimming and J lost 2 bases; unmatched junction nucleotides: 7. CDR3 sequence: CASSPNLAGTYNEQFF. CDR3 in DNA: TGTGCCAGCAGCCCCAACCTAGCGGGGACCTACAATGAGCAGTTCTTC.

As regards this clonotype: Relative to the germline gene, one junction end is altered; a read error may explain this. The CDR3 DNA sequence: TGCAGCGCTGAAACCACTGCCTCGGCTGAAGCTTTCTTT. Protein: CSAETTASAEAFF. This chain joins TRBV29-1 and TRBJ1-1; unclear D gene. Germline loops: CDR1 SQVTM, CDR2 ANQGSEA. The CDR3 is 13 residues long.

The chain links TRBV5-1 to TRBJ1-2; maybe TRBD1 (5 bases). The germline gives CDR1 SGHRS, CDR2 YFSETQ. The V gene lost 3 bases and the J gene lost 3 bases, with 12 bases spanning the gap. The CDR3 contains 14 residues. The CDR3 coding sequence is TGCGCCAGCAGCTATGGGGACCGCGACTATGGCTACACCTTC. Amino acid sequence: CASSYGDRDYGYTF.

CDR3 region: CASSEGAGTYEQYF. CDR3 DNA sequence: TGTGCCAGCAGCGAGGGGGCAGGAACCTACGAGCAGTACTTC. The J gene is TRBJ2-7, the V gene TRBV9, with 7 nucleotides matching TRBD1. Losses at the gene ends were 3 bases for V and 2 bases for J; bases not matched to a gene: 5. Germline-derived CDR1 and CDR2 are SGDLS and YYNGEE. The CDR3 is 14 residues long. Complete variable domain (other parts from reference TRBV9 and TRBJ2-7): DSGVTQTPKHLITATGQRVTLRCSPRSGDLSVYWYQQSLDQGLQFLIQYYNGEERAKGNILERFSAQQFPDLHSELNLSSLELGDSALYFCASSEGAGTYEQYFGPGTRLTVT.

The sample holds a few counts of this clonotype. The V and J genes are TRBV6-2 or TRBV6-3 and TRBJ2-5, with no clear D. The J call could be wrong; TRBJ2-7 is a better fit for the DNA end. The CDR3 is 13 residues long. The V gene's germline CDR1 is MNHEY and CDR2 SVGEGT. The CDR3 reads CASSLPPSYEQYF. The CDR3 DNA reads TGTGCCAGCAGTTTACCCCCCTCCTACGAGCAGTACTTC.

This clonotype was counted only a few times. The chain uses TRBV7-9 and TRBJ2-3; D is unresolved. This CDR3 has 14 residues. Trimming removed 5 bases from V and 0 bases from J, with 9 bases in between. CDR1 is SEHNR, CDR2 FQNEAQ, per germline (reference sequence). The CDR3 protein is CASSPQSSTDTQYF. In DNA form, the CDR3 reads TGTGCCAGCAGCCCCCAGAGTAGCACAGATACGCAGTATTTT.

J is TRBJ1-1 and V is TRBV27; D is uncertain. The germline CDR1 and CDR2 sequences are MNHEY and SMNVEV (reference sequence). This CDR3 comprises 13 residues. Deletions cut 6 bases from V and 7 bases from J, with 15 bases between. The CDR3 is CASRRSGEREAFF. The CDR3 DNA reads TGTGCCAGCAGACGAAGCGGAGAGCGTGAAGCTTTCTTT.